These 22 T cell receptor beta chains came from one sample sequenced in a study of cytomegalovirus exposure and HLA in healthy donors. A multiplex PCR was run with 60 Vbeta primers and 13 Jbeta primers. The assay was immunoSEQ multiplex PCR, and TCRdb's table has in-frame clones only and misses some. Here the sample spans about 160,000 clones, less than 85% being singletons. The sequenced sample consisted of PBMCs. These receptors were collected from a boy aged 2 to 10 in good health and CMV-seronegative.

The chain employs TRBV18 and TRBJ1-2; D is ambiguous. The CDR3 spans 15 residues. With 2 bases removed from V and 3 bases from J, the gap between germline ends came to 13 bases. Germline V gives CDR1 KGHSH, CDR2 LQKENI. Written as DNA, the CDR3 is TGTGCCAGCTCACCAGTACCCCCCAGCGACTATGGCTACACCTTC. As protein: CASSPVPPSDYGYTF.

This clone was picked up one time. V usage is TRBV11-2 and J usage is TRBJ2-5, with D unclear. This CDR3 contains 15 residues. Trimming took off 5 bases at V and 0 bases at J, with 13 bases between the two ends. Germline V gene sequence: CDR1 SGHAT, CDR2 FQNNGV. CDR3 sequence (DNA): TGTGCCAGCAGCATGGTTGGTAGTAACCAAGAGACCCAGTACTTC. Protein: CASSMVGSNQETQYF.

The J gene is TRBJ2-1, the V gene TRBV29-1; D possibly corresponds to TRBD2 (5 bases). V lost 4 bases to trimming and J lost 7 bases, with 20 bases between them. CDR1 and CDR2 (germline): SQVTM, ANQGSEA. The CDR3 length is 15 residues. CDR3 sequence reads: CSVVGGRQLENEQFF. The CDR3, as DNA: TGCAGCGTTGTGGGTGGGCGCCAACTAGAAAATGAGCAGTTCTTC.

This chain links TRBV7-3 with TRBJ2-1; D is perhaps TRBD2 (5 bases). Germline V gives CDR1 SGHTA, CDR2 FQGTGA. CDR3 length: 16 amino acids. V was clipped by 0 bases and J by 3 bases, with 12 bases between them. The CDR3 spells CASSLTGAAVYNEQFF. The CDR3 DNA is TGTGCCAGCAGCTTAACGGGAGCGGCCGTCTACAATGAGCAGTTCTTC.

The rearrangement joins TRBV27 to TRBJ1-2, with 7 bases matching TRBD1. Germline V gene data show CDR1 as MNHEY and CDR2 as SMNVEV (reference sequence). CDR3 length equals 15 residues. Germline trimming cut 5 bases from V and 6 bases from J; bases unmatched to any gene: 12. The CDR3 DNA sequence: TGTGCCAGCAGTCCCCACCAGATGACAGGGAATGGCTACACCTTC. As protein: CASSPHQMTGNGYTF.

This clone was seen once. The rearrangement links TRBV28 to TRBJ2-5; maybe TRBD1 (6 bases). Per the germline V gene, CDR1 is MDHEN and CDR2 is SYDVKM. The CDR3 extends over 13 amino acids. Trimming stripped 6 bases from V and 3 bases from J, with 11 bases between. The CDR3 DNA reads TGTGCCAGCAGGCCGGGACAAGAAGAGACCCAGTACTTC. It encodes CASRPGQEETQYF.

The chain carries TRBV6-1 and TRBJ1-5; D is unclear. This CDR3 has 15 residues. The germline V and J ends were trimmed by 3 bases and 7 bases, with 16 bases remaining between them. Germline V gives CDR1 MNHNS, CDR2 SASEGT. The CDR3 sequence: CASSEEDGEGQPQHF. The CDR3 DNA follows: TGTGCCAGCAGTGAGGAGGACGGGGAGGGCCAGCCCCAGCATTTT.

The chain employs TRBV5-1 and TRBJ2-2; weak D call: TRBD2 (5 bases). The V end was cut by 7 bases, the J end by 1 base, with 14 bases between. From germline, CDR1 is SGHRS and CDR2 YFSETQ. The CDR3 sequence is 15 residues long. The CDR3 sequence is CASGPSRGNTGELFF. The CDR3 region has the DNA TGCGCCAGCGGCCCCTCCCGGGGGAACACCGGGGAGCTGTTTTTT.

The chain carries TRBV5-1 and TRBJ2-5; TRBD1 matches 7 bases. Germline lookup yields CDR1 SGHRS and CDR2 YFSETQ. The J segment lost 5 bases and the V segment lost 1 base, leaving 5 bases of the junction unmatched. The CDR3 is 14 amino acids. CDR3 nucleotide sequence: TGCGCCAGCAGCTTGAAACAGGGGATGGAGACCCAGTACTTC. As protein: CASSLKQGMETQYF.

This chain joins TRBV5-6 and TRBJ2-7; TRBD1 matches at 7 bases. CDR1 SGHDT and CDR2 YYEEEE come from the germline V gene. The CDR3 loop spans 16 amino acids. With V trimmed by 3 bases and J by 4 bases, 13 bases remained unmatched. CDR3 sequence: CASSSWTGWGIYEQYV. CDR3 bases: TGTGCCAGCAGCTCGTGGACAGGATGGGGTATTTACGAGCAGTACGTC.

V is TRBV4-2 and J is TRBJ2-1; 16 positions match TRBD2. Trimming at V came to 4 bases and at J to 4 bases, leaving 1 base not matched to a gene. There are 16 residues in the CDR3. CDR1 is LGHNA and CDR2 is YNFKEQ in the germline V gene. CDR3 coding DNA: TGTGCCAGCAGCCTGGGACTAGCGGGAGGGTACAATGAGCAGTTCTTC. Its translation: CASSLGLAGGYNEQFF.

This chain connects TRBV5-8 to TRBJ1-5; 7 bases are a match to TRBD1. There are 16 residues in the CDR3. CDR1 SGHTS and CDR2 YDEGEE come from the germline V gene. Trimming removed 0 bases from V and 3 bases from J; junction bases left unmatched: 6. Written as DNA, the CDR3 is TGTGCCAGCAGCTTGGCGACAGGGTCGATCAATCAGCCCCAGCATTTT. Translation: CASSLATGSINQPQHF.

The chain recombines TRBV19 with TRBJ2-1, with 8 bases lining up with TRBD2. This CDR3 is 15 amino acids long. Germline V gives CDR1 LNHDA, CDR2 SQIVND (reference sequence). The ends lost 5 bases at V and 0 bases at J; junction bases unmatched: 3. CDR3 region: CASSLAGSSYNEQFF. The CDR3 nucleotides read TGTGCCAGTAGTTTAGCGGGAAGCTCCTACAATGAGCAGTTCTTC.

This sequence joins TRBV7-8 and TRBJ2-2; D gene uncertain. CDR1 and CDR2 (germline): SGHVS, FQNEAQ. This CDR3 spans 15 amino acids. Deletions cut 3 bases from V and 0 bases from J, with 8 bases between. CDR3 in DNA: TGTGCCAGCAGCTTGGTCAGAACGAACACCGGGGAGCTGTTTTTT. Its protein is CASSLVRTNTGELFF.

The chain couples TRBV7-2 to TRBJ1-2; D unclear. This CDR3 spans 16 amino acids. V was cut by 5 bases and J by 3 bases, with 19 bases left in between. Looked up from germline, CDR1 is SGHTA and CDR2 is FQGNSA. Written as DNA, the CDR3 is TGTGCCAGCAGCCATAAGTTGAGTTGGGCTTACTATGGCTACACCTTC. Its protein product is CASSHKLSWAYYGYTF.

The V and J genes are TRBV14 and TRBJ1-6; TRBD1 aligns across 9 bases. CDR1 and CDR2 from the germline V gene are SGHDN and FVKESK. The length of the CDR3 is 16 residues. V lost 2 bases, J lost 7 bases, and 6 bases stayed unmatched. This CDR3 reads CASSQTGQGANSPLHF. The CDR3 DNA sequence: TGTGCCAGCAGCCAAACGGGACAGGGAGCGAATTCACCCCTCCACTTT.

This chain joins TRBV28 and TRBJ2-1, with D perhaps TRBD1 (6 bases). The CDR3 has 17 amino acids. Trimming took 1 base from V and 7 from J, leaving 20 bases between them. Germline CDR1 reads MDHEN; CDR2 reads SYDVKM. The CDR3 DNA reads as TGTGCCAGCAGTTTATCCCTCCTGGGGCCAGGGGTTAATGAGCAGTTCTTC. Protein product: CASSLSLLGPGVNEQFF.

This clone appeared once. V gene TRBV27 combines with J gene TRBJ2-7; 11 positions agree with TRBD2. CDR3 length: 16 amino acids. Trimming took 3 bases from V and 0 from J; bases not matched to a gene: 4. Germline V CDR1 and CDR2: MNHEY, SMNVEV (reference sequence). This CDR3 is CASSFGLAGASYEQYF. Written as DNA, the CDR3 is TGTGCCAGCAGTTTTGGACTAGCGGGTGCCTCCTACGAGCAGTACTTC.

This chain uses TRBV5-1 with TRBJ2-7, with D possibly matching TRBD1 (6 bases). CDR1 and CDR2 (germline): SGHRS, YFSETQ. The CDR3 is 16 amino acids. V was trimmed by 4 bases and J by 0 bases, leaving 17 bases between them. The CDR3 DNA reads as TGCGCCAGCAGCCCCAGGGGACGAAACGCCTCCTACGAGCAGTACTTC. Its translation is CASSPRGRNASYEQYF.

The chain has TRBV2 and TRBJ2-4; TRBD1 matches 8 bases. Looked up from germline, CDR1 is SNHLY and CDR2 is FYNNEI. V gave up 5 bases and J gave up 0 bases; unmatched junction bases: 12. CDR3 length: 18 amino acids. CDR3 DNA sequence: TGTGCCAGCAGTCTTATCCAGGGGGCCCTTCTAGCCAAAAACATTCAGTACTTC. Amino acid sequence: CASSLIQGALLAKNIQYF. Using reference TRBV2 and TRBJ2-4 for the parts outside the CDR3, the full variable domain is EPEVTQTPSHQVTQMGQEVILRCVPISNHLYFYWYRQILGQKVEFLVSFYNNEISEKSEIFDDQFSVERPDGSNFTLKIRSTKLEDSAMYFCASSLIQGALLAKNIQYFGAGTRLSVL.

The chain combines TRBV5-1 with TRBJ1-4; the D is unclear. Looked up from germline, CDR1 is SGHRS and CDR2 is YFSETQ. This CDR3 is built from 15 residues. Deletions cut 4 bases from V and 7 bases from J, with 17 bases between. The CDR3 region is CASSSDGKRGEKLFF. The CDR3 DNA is TGCGCCAGCAGCAGCGACGGGAAACGGGGTGAAAAACTGTTTTTT.

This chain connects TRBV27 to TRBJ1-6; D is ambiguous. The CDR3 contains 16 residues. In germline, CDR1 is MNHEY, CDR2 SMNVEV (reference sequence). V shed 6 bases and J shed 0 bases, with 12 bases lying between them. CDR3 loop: CASRSPSSSYNSPLHF. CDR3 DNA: TGTGCCAGCAGATCTCCCTCGAGCTCCTATAATTCACCCCTCCACTTT.